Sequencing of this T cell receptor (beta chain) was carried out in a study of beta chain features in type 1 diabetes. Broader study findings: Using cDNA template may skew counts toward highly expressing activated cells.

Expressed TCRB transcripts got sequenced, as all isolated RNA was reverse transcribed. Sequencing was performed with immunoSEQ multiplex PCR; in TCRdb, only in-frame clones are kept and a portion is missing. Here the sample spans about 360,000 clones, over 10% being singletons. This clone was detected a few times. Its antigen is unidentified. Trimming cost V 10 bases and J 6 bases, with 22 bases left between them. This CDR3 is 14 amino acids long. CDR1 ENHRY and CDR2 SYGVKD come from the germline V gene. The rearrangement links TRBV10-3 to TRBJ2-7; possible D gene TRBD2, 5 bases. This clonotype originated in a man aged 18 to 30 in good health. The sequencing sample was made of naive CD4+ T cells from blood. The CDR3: CATTVVSGSGEQYF. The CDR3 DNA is TGTGCCACTACGGTGGTTTCGGGGAGTGGCGAGCAGTACTTC.